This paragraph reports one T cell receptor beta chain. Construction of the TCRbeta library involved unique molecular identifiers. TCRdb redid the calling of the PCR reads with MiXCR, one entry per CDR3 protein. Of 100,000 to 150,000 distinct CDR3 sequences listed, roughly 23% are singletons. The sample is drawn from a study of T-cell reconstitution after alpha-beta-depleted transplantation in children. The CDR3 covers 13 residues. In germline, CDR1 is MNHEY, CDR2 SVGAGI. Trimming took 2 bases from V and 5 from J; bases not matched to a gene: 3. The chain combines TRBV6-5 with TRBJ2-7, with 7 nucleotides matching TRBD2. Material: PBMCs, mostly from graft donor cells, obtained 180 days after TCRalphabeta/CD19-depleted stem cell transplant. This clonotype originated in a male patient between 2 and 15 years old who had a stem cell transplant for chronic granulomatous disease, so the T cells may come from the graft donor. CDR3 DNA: TGTGCCAGCAGTTACGGGGGGGTCCACGAGCAGTACTTC. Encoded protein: CASSYGGVHEQYF.